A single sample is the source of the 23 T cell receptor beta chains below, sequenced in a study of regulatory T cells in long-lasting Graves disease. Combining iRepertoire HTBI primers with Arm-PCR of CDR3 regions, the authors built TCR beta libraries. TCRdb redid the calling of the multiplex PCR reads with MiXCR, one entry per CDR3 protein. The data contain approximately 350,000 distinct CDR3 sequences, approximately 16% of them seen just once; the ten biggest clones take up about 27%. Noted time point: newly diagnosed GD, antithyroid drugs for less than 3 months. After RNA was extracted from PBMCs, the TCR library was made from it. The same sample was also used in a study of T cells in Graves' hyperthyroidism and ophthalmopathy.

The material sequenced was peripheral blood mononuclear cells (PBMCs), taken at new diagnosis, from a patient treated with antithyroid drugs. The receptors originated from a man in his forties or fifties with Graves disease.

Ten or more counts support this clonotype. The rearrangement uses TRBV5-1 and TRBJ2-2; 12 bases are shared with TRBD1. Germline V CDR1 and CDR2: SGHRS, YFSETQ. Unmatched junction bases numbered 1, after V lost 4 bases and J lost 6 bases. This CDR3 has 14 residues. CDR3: CASSRDRGPGELFF. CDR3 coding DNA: TGCGCCAGCAGCAGGGACAGGGGGCCCGGGGAGCTGTTTTTT.

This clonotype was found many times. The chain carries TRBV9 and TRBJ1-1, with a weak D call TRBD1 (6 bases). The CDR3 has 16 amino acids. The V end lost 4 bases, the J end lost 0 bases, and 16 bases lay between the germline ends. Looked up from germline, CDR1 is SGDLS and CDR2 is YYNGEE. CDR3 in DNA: TGTGCCAGCAGCCTCGGAGGACAGCGGATGAACACTGAAGCTTTCTTT. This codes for CASSLGGQRMNTEAFF.

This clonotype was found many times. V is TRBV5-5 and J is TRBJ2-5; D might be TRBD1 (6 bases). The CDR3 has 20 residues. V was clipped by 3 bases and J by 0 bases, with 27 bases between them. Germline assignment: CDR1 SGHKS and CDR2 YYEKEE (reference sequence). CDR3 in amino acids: CASSSMGARSRDTYQETQYF. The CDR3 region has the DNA TGTGCCAGCAGCTCGATGGGGGCAAGATCCCGGGACACGTACCAAGAGACCCAGTACTTC.

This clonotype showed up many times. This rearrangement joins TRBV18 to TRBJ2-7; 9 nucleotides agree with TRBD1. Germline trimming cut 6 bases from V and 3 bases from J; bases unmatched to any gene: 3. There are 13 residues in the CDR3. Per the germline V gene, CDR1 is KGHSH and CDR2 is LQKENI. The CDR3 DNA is TGTGCCAGCTCTCCGACAGGGGGCTACGAGCAGTACTTC. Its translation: CASSPTGGYEQYF.

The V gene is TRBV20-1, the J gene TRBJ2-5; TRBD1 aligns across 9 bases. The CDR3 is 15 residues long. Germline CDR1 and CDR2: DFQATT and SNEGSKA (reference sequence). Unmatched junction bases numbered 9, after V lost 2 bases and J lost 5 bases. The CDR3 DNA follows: TGCAGTGCTAGACCCCGGGACAGGGCGAGGGAGACCCAGTACTTC. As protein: CSARPRDRARETQYF.

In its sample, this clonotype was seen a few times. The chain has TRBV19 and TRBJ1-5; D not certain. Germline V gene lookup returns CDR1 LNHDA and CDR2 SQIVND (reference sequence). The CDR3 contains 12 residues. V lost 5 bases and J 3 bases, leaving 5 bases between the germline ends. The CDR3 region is CASSAYNQPQHF. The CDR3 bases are TGTGCCAGTAGTGCATACAATCAGCCCCAGCATTTT.

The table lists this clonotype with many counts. The CDR3 DNA sequence: TGCGCCAGCAGCTTCGGACTAGCGGGGGTCCTAGCCCTCCCGCAGTATTTT. Its translation is CASSFGLAGVLALPQYF. The rearrangement links TRBV5-1 to TRBJ2-3; 13 nucleotides agree with TRBD2. The V and J ends lost 2 bases and 10 bases, in that order; junction bases with no gene match: 13. In germline, CDR1 is SGHRS, CDR2 YFSETQ. The CDR3 runs to 17 residues.

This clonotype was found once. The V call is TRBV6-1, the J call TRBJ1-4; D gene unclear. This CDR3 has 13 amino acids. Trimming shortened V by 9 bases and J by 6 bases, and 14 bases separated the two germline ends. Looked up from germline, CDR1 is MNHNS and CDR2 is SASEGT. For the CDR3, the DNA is TGTGCCAGTGCCCGGAGGACTCATGAAAAACTGTTTTTT. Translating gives CASARRTHEKLFF.

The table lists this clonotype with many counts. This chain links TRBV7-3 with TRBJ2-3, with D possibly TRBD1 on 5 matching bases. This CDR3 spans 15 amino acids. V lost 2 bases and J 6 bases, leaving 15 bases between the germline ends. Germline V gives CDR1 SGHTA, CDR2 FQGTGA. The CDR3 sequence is CASSLWPGSLDTQYF. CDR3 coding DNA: TGTGCCAGCAGCTTATGGCCAGGGTCGTTGGATACGCAGTATTTT.

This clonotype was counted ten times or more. The CDR3 loop reads CSARLAGAYEQYF. The CDR3 region has the DNA TGCAGTGCTAGACTAGCGGGGGCCTACGAGCAGTACTTC. V is TRBV20-1 and J is TRBJ2-7; 10 bases fit TRBD2. Trimming removed 2 bases from V and 2 bases from J; junction bases left unmatched: 0. The germline CDR1 and CDR2 sequences are DFQATT and SNEGSKA (reference sequence). The CDR3 is made up of 13 amino acids.

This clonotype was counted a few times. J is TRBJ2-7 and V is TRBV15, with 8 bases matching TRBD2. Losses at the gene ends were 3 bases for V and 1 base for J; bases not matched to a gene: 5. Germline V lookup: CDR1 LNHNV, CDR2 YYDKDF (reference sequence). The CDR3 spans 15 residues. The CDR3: CATSRTSAPSYEQYF. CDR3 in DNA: TGTGCCACCAGCAGGACTAGCGCACCTTCCTACGAGCAGTACTTC.

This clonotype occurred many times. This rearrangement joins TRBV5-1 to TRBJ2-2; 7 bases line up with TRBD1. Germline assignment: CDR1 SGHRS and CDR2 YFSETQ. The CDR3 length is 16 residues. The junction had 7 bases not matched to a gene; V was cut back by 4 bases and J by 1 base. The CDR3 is CASSGSGTVNTGELFF. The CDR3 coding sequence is TGCGCCAGCAGCGGCTCCGGGACAGTGAACACCGGGGAGCTGTTTTTT.

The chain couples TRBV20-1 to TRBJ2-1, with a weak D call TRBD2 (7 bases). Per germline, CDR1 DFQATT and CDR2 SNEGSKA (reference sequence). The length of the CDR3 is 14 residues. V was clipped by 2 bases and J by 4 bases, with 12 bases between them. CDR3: CSARSRGGYNEQFF. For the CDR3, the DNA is TGCAGTGCTAGATCAAGGGGGGGTTACAATGAGCAGTTCTTC.

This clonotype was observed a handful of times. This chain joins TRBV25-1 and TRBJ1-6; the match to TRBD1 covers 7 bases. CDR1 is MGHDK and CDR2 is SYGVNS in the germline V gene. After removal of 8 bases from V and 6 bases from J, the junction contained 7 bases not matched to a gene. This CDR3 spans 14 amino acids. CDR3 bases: TGTGCCAGCGGGTGGACAGGCGGTAATTCACCCCTCCACTTT. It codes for CASGWTGGNSPLHF.

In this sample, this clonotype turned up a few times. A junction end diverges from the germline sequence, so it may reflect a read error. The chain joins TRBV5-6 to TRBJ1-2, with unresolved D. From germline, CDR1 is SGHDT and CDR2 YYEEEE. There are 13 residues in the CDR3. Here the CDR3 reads CASSLESRNVSPF. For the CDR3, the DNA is TGTGCCAGCAGCTTGGAGTCGAGGAATGTCAGTCCATTC.

The CDR3 loop reads CASSQAYRTDTQYF. The CDR3 bases are TGCGCCAGCAGCCAAGCATACCGAACAGATACGCAGTATTTT. The chain is built from TRBV4-1 and TRBJ2-3; no clear D. V shed 1 base and J shed 3 bases, with 8 bases lying between them. Germline assignment: CDR1 MGHRA and CDR2 YSYEKL. This CDR3 spans 14 amino acids.

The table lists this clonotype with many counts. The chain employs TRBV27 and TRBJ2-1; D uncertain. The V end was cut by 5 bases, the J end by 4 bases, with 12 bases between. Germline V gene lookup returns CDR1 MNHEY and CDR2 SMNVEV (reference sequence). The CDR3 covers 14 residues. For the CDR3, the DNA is TGTGCCAGCAGTCCGACTTTCGGGTACAATGAGCAGTTCTTC. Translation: CASSPTFGYNEQFF.

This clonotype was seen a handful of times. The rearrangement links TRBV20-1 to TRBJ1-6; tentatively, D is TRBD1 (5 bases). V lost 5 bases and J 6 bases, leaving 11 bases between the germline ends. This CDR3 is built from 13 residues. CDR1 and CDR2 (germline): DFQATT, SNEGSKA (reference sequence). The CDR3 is CSAPHRINSPLHF. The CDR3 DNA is TGCAGTGCTCCCCACAGGATTAATTCACCCCTCCACTTT.

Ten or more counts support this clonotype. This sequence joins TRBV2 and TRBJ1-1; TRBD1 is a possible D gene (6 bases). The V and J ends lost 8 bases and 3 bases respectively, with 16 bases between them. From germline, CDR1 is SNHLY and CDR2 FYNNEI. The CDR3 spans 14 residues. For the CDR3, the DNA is TGTGCCAGCGTGGGGCGGCAGGGGTACACTGAAGCTTTCTTT. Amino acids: CASVGRQGYTEAFF.

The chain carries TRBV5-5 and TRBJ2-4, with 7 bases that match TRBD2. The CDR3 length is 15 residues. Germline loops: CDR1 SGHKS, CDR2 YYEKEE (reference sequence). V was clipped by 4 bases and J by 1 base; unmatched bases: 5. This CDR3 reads CASSGGGPAKNIQYF. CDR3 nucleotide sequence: TGTGCCAGCAGCGGCGGGGGTCCGGCCAAAAACATTCAGTACTTC.

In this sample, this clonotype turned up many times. DNA of the CDR3: TGTGCCTGGCGGGACCATAATTCACCCCTCCACTTT. Protein product: CAWRDHNSPLHF. This chain links TRBV30 with TRBJ1-6; a possible D gene is TRBD1 (5 bases). CDR1 is GTSNPN, CDR2 SVGIG, per germline (reference sequence). V gave up 5 bases and J gave up 5 bases, with 7 bases separating them. This CDR3 region has 12 residues.

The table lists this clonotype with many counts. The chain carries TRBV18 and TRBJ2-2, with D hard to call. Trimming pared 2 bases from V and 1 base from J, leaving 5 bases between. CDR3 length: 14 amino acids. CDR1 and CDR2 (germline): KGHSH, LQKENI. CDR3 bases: TGTGCCAGCTCACCATGGCAGAACACCGGGGAGCTGTTTTTT. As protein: CASSPWQNTGELFF. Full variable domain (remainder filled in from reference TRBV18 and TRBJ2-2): NAGVMQNPRHLVRRRGQEARLRCSPMKGHSHVYWYRQLPEEGLKFMVYLQKENIIDESGMPKERFSAEFPKEGPSILRIQQVVRGDSAAYFCASSPWQNTGELFFGEGSRLTVL.

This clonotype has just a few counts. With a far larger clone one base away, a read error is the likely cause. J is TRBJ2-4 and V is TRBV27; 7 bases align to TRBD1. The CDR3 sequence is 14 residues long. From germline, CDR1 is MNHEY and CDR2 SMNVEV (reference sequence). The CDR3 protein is CAGSYSGTRGWEFF. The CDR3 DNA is TGTGCCGGCAGTTATTCAGGGACCAGGGGGTGGGAGTTCTTC.